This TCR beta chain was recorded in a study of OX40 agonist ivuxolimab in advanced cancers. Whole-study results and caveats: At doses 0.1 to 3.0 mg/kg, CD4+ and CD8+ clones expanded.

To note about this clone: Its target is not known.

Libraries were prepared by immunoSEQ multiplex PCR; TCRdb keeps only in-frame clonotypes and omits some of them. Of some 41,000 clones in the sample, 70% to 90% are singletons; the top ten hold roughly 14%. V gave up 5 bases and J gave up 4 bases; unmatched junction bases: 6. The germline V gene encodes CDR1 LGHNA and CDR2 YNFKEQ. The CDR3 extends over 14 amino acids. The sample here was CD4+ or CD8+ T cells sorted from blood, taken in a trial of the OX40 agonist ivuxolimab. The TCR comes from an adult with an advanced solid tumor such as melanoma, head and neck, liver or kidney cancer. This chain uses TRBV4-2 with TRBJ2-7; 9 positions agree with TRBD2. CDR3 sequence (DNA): TGTGCCAGCAGCTTCGGGACTAGCTCTTACGAGCAGTACTTC. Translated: CASSFGTSSYEQYF.